This T cell receptor beta chain comes out of a study of Ad26.COV2.S vaccination and SARS-CoV-2 variants. On the study more broadly: Donor joined the COV1001 Ad26.COV2.S trial arm. Ad26.COV2.S given intramuscularly, once or twice 56 days apart. General observations from the study: The analyses of TCR breadth and depth may have understated the size of total T cell responses.

The CDR3 extends over 12 amino acids. Trimming took off 10 bases at V and 6 bases at J, with 15 bases between the two ends. Germline V gives CDR1 SGHDT, CDR2 YYEEEE. Treatment defined: around 19 received Ad26.COV2.S at low or high dose, single or two shots; 5 received placebo; per-sample allocation not given. Material that was analyzed had been drawn on day 63 after the first vaccine or placebo injection. The vaccine antigen was prefusion-stabilized Wuhan SARS-CoV-2 spike. TCRdb's table, derived via immunoSEQ multiplex PCR, lists solely in-frame clones and lacks some. The table lists 350,000 to 550,000 clones, roughly 89% of them singletons, with 2.5% to 3% in the top ten. This clone has just one count. Antigen: not known.

The genes are TRBV5-6 and TRBJ2-3; D is unclear. This sample comprised peripheral blood, obtained in a trial of Ad26.COV2.S vaccine versus placebo. This clonotype was obtained from a person aged 18-60 years who received the Ad26.COV2.S COVID-19 vaccine or a placebo. CDR3 DNA: TGTGCCGTAAAGGGCCCCCGCGATACGCAGTATTTT. It translates to CAVKGPRDTQYF.